The 20 T cell receptor beta chains below come from one sample, sequenced in a study of tumor and adjacent non-tumor tissue in lung cancer. A modified ARM-PCR protocol with three rounds of nested PCR amplified TCRbeta. MiXCR, run by TCRdb on the multiplex PCR reads, gives a single entry per CDR3 protein. The sample has over 100,000 distinct CDR3 sequences, around 75% seen once. The template was RNA from unsorted bulk tissue. The sequencing input was lung tumor tissue. The receptors stem from a woman aged 60-75 years with non-small cell lung cancer.

A word on this clonotype: The CDR3 end shows no conserved phenylalanine or tryptophan, and so a read error is likely. The DNA is omitted, as the CDR3 cannot be located on it reliably, and the CDR3 follows TCRdb's listing. The rearrangement links TRBV11-3 to TRBJ2-1; the tabulated D call, TRBD2, remains unverified against the DNA. Counting both end residues, the CDR3 totals 17 amino acids. Germline CDR1 SGHNT, CDR2 YENEEA. The CDR3 region is CASSLELTSGSHDEEFI.

For this clonotype: Sequence at one end of the junction differs from germline and may be a read error. The rearrangement joins TRBV11-2 to TRBJ1-5; no definite D call. Germline CDR1 SGHAT, CDR2 FQNNGV. The CDR3 covers 13 residues. The CDR3 spells CASNLLGDQPRHF. In DNA, the CDR3 is TGTGCCAGCAACTTACTGGGTGATCAGCCCAGGCATTTT.

Notes on this clonotype: A much larger clone sits a single nucleotide away, making a read error possible. V usage is TRBV10-3 and J usage is TRBJ2-6; D is unclear. V lost 5 bases, J lost 4 bases, and 12 bases lay in between. This CDR3 is built from 15 residues. CDR1 ENHRY and CDR2 SYGVKD come from the germline V gene. The CDR3 DNA reads TGTGCCATCAGTATCCGAGGATCAGGGGCCAACGTCCTGACTTTC. It specifies CAISIRGSGANVLTF.

This clonotype was counted once. The junction does not match germline at one end; this may be a read error. V gene TRBV4-3 combines with J gene TRBJ1-1; D call uncertain. The CDR3 consists of 17 residues. From germline, CDR1 is LGHNA and CDR2 YSLEER. The CDR3 DNA reads TGCGCGAGCAGCCAAGATGAGATGGGGTCCGTGGGCACTGAAGCTTTCTTT. It translates to CASSQDEMGSVGTEAFF.

Regarding this clonotype: No conserved phenylalanine or tryptophan ends this CDR3, so it is likely a read error. No DNA is shown, since the ends of the CDR3 on it are uncertain; the CDR3 is the one TCRdb lists. V gene TRBV6-2 or TRBV6-3 combines with J gene TRBJ2-1; the DNA was not used to check the table's D call, TRBD2. The CDR3 adds up to 16 amino acids, both ends counted. Looked up from germline, CDR1 is MNHEY and CDR2 is SVGEGT. CDR3: CASRTSGKLTYNEQFL.

As regards this clonotype: One junction end does not reproduce the germline sequence, and a read error may be involved. CDR3 amino acids: CSANVSSNQPQQF. The CDR3 DNA sequence: TGCAGTGCTAACGTCAGTAGCAATCAGCCCCAGCAATTT. This chain connects TRBV20-1 to TRBJ1-5, with D uncertain. The germline V gene has CDR1 DFQATT and CDR2 SNEGSKA (reference sequence). The CDR3 length is 13 residues.

Notes on this clonotype: Its ends do not fully match the called genes, so a read error is possible. The chain couples TRBV11-3 to TRBJ2-3; D is uncertain. The CDR3 consists of 12 residues. Germline assignment: CDR1 SGHNT and CDR2 YENEEA. CDR3 protein: CASRLRTDTHYF. CDR3 DNA sequence: TGTGCCAGCCGCTTACGCACTGATACGCATTATTTT.

This sequence joins TRBV4-1 and TRBJ1-5; D not certain. Trimming took off 1 base at V and 4 bases at J, with 11 bases between the two ends. The CDR3 sequence is 15 residues long. Germline V lookup: CDR1 MGHRA, CDR2 YSYEKL. In nucleotides, the CDR3 is TGCGCCAGCAGCCAAGGGTCTGGGCTAAATCAGCCCCAGCATTTT. This codes for CASSQGSGLNQPQHF.

The table lists this clonotype with many counts. The chain combines TRBV29-1 with TRBJ2-3, with a weak D call TRBD2 (7 bases). Germline V lookup: CDR1 SQVTM, CDR2 ANQGSEA. V was clipped by 4 bases and J by 6 bases, with 11 bases between them. The CDR3 contains 12 residues. The CDR3 sequence is CSVGGRGDTQYF. CDR3 bases: TGCAGCGTTGGGGGGCGGGGGGATACGCAGTATTTT.

Comment on this clonotype: A junction end diverges from the germline sequence, so it may reflect a read error. This sequence joins TRBV5-6 and TRBJ2-7, with D perhaps assigned TRBD1 or TRBD2 (5 bases each). This CDR3 spans 14 amino acids. Germline V lookup: CDR1 SGHDT, CDR2 YYEEEE. CDR3 sequence (DNA): TGTGCCAGCAACCCCGGGACCTCTCACTACGATCAGTACTTC. Translation: CASNPGTSHYDQYF.

V and J are TRBV6-2 or TRBV6-3 and TRBJ1-1, with TRBD1 identical over 7 bases. V lost 2 bases and J lost 3; bases outside the gene matches: 3. This CDR3 region has 14 residues. Germline-derived CDR1 and CDR2 are MNHEY and SVGEGT. The CDR3 is CASSYTTGDTEAFF. The CDR3 DNA follows: TGTGCCAGCAGTTACACTACAGGGGACACTGAAGCTTTCTTT.

This clonotype turned up a few times. This may stem from a read error, because a much larger clone lies one nucleotide away. The chain joins TRBV6-1 to TRBJ2-2; perhaps TRBD2 as D (5 bases). The CDR3 runs 15 residues. Germline V gene data show CDR1 as MNHNS and CDR2 as SASEGT. Trimming cost V 6 bases and J 2 bases, with 13 bases left between them. This CDR3 is CASRPGMVNTGELFF. DNA of the CDR3: TGTGCCAGCAGGCCCGGGATGGTAAACACCGGGGAGCTGTTTTTT.

Comments on this clonotype: At one of its ends the junction is not consistent with the germline gene, which may arise from a read error. The genes are TRBV11-3 and TRBJ2-5; D is possibly TRBD1 or TRBD2 (5 bases each). This CDR3 is 15 amino acids long. The V gene's germline CDR1 is SGHNT and CDR2 YENEEA. The CDR3 reads CASSLGQRVQETEYF. The CDR3 DNA is TGTGCCAGCAGCTTAGGACAGAGGGTCCAAGAGACCGAGTACTTC.

Concerning this clonotype itself: A much more abundant neighbour one base away suggests this may be a read error. It is likely a read error, because the conserved phenylalanine at the end of the CDR3 is missing. The chain couples TRBV6-2 or TRBV6-3 to TRBJ2-1; TRBD1 is a possible D gene (5 bases). The CDR3 consists of 12 residues. Germline V gene sequence: CDR1 MNHEY, CDR2 SVGEGT. V was trimmed by 6 bases and J by 7 bases, leaving 10 bases between them. CDR3 region: CASSQTENEQFS. As DNA, the CDR3 is TGTGCCAGCAGCCAGACAGAAAATGAGCAGTTCTCC.

In the case of this clonotype: A junction end diverges from the germline sequence, so it may reflect a read error. This chain joins TRBV12-3 or TRBV12-4 and TRBJ2-1; maybe TRBD2 (5 bases). There are 14 residues in the CDR3. Here the CDR3 reads CASSTSGSYNEQFF. Written as DNA, the CDR3 is TGTGCCAGCAGTACTAGTGGGTCCTACAATGAGCAGTTCTTT.

This sequence joins TRBV6-2 or TRBV6-3 and TRBJ1-1; D unclear. Germline lookup yields CDR1 MNHEY and CDR2 SVGEGT. Deletions cut 6 bases from V and 0 bases from J, with 14 bases between. CDR3 length: 15 residues. For the CDR3, the DNA is TGTGCCAGCAGCCCTCCTATACTGATGAACACTGAAGCTTTCTTT. Amino acids: CASSPPILMNTEAFF.

Turning to this clonotype: A junction end diverges from the germline sequence, so it may reflect a read error. J is TRBJ1-4 and V is TRBV11-2; D might be TRBD1 (6 bases). Germline values: CDR1 SGHAT, CDR2 FQNNGV. CDR3 size: 15 residues. CDR3: CASSRVTGYDEKLLF. The DNA for the CDR3 is TGTGCCAGCAGTCGAGTTACAGGGTACGATGAAAAACTGTTATTT.

V is TRBV11-2 and J is TRBJ2-2; D not certain. The CDR3 covers 15 residues. The germline V gene encodes CDR1 SGHAT and CDR2 FQNNGV. V dropped 8 bases and J dropped 1 base, with 14 bases sitting between them. CDR3 nucleotide sequence: TGTGCCAGCGACTTAGAGTGGGGGAACACCGGGGAGCTGTTTTTT. The encoded protein is CASDLEWGNTGELFF.

This clonotype has more than one count but fewer than ten. This may arise from a read error, as a much more abundant clone is one base away. The chain joins TRBV20-1 to TRBJ2-3; 9 nucleotides align to TRBD1. V shed 5 bases, J shed 4 bases, and the junction held 7 bases outside the gene matches. CDR1 is DFQATT and CDR2 is SNEGSKA in the germline V gene (reference sequence). This CDR3 spans 14 amino acids. This CDR3 reads CSARRDRVSDTQYF. CDR3 nucleotide sequence: TGCAGTGCTCGCCGGGACAGGGTGTCAGATACGCAGTATTTT.

A word on this clonotype: The junction differs from germline at one of its ends, possibly a read error. The chain links TRBV11-3 to TRBJ2-5, with 8 nucleotides matching TRBD2. The CDR3 totals 19 residues. CDR1 is SGHNT and CDR2 is YENEEA in the germline V gene. The CDR3 is CVSSPFPGLVGLYQETQYF. Written as DNA, the CDR3 is TGTGTCAGCAGCCCATTCCCGGGACTAGTGGGCCTGTACCAAGAGACCCAGTACTTC.